The 21 T cell receptor beta chains below come from one sample, sequenced in a study of EBV T-cell therapy then PD-1 blockade in nasopharyngeal carcinoma. These receptors' targets are unknown. Treatment: AdE1-LMPpoly-expanded autologous EBV-specific T-cell therapy followed by anti-PD-1 nivolumab. Assay used: immunoSEQ multiplex PCR; TCRdb lists only in-frame clones, some missing. The sample holds some 17,000 clones, over 80% seen once. Sample: CD8+ T cells from blood, taken at day 0 from a patient whose treatment included autologous EBV-specific T cells and nivolumab. The receptors derive from a man aged 40-49 years with nasopharyngeal carcinoma.

The chain has TRBV9 and TRBJ2-3; 9 bases map to TRBD2. The trim removed 0 bases at V and 3 bases at J, leaving 8 bases unmatched. CDR3 size: 17 residues. Germline CDR1 reads SGDLS; CDR2 reads YYNGEE. CDR3 in DNA: TGTGCCAGCAGCGTAGAGGGCGGGGGGGCTAAAACAGATACGCAGTATTTT. Protein: CASSVEGGGAKTDTQYF.

CDR3 sequence reads: CASSQAWTGFTNTEAFF. The DNA of the CDR3 is TGCGCCAGCAGCCAAGCGTGGACAGGGTTTACCAACACTGAAGCTTTCTTT. The chain uses TRBV4-3 and TRBJ1-1, with 8 bases that match TRBD1. J was trimmed by 2 bases and V by 1 base; bases with no gene match: 9. This CDR3 contains 17 residues. Germline loops: CDR1 LGHNA, CDR2 YSLEER.

The rearrangement links TRBV5-6 to TRBJ2-1, with D hard to call. V lost 3 bases, J lost 8 bases, and 6 bases lay in between. Germline assignment: CDR1 SGHDT and CDR2 YYEEEE. This CDR3 has 11 amino acids. The CDR3 region is CASSYGYEQFF. The DNA of the CDR3 is TGTGCCAGCAGCTATGGCTATGAGCAGTTCTTC.

The chain has TRBV7-9 and TRBJ2-7; TRBD2 might be the D (6 bases). Germline CDR1 reads SEHNR; CDR2 reads FQNEAQ (reference sequence). Trimming left V 3 bases short and J 3 bases short, with 9 bases between. The CDR3 totals 13 residues. CDR3 in DNA: TGTGCCAGCAGCTTCGGGGGAGGCTACGAGCAGTACTTC. The encoded protein is CASSFGGGYEQYF.

V and J are TRBV7-2 and TRBJ1-4; TRBD1 aligns across 7 bases. Germline V gene data show CDR1 as SGHTA and CDR2 as FQGNSA. This CDR3 is 16 amino acids long. J gave up 3 bases and V 2 bases, and 6 bases lay outside the gene matches. The CDR3 nucleotides are TGTGCCAGCAGCTTACCACAGGGGCTAGCTAATGAAAAACTGTTTTTT. Its protein product is CASSLPQGLANEKLFF.

The CDR3 sequence: CASSLGRSNQPQHF. For the CDR3, the DNA is TGTGCCAGCAGTTTAGGGCGGAGCAATCAGCCCCAGCATTTT. The V gene is TRBV27, the J gene TRBJ1-5, with D hard to call. V lost 2 bases, J lost 1 base, and 6 bases lay in between. The length of the CDR3 is 14 residues. CDR1 is MNHEY and CDR2 is SMNVEV in the germline V gene (reference sequence).

Only a few counts were recorded for this clone. The chain recombines TRBV6-5 with TRBJ2-7; perhaps D is TRBD1 or TRBD2 (6 bases each). Trimming left V 7 bases short and J 0 bases short, with 13 bases between. The CDR3 is 14 residues long. Germline-derived CDR1 and CDR2 are MNHEY and SVGAGI. The CDR3 nucleotides are TGTGCCAGCACCCCCGGGGGCCTCTCCTACGAGCAGTACTTC. The encoded protein is CASTPGGLSYEQYF.

Only one count was recorded for this clone. The chain couples TRBV5-4 to TRBJ2-7; D is uncertain. The CDR3 runs 14 residues. Germline V gene data show CDR1 as SGHNT and CDR2 as YYREEE (reference sequence). The V and J ends lost 0 bases and 2 bases respectively, with 9 bases between them. CDR3 amino acids: CASSLGGSAYEQYF. Here the CDR3 DNA reads TGTGCCAGCAGCTTGGGTGGCTCCGCCTACGAGCAGTACTTC.

The CDR3 loop reads CASSLGGLTQYF. The CDR3 coding sequence is TGTGCCAGCAGCTTGGGGGGGCTGACCCAGTACTTC. The genes are TRBV5-4 and TRBJ2-5, with a tentative D call TRBD1 (6 bases). V shed 0 bases and J shed 7 bases, with 7 bases lying between them. From germline, CDR1 is SGHNT and CDR2 YYREEE (reference sequence). This CDR3 spans 12 amino acids.

This clone occurred a few times. This rearrangement joins TRBV6-5 to TRBJ1-2; 11 bases line up with TRBD1. Germline assignment: CDR1 MNHEY and CDR2 SVGAGI. Losses at the gene ends were 7 bases for V and 6 bases for J; bases not matched to a gene: 7. CDR3 size: 14 residues. The CDR3: CASTLGQGADGYTF. The CDR3 nucleotides are TGTGCCAGCACCCTCGGACAGGGGGCGGATGGCTACACCTTC.

This chain connects TRBV10-2 to TRBJ2-1; D ambiguous. CDR1 and CDR2 (germline): WSHSY, SAAADI. V dropped 7 bases and J dropped 5 bases, with 12 bases sitting between them. CDR3 length: 13 residues. CDR3 DNA sequence: TGCGCCAGCAAAGTCTATCAGGACAATGAGCAGTTCTTC. As protein: CASKVYQDNEQFF.

The chain is built from TRBV7-9 and TRBJ2-1; the D is unclear. Germline loops: CDR1 SEHNR, CDR2 FQNEAQ (reference sequence). The ends were cut back, 2 bases at V and 2 bases at J, with 7 bases in the middle. The CDR3 is 14 residues long. The CDR3 is CASSLLGPYNEQFF. The DNA for the CDR3 is TGTGCCAGCAGCTTACTAGGACCCTACAATGAGCAGTTCTTC.

This clone was seen only a few times. The rearrangement joins TRBV7-9 to TRBJ1-6; no firm D call. The length of the CDR3 is 16 residues. V was trimmed by 3 bases and J by 0 bases, leaving 9 bases between them. Per the germline V gene, CDR1 is SEHNR and CDR2 is FQNEAQ (reference sequence). CDR3 DNA sequence: TGTGCCAGCAGCTTGGACGGCAGCTCCTATAATTCACCCCTCCACTTT. As protein: CASSLDGSSYNSPLHF.

This rearrangement joins TRBV9 to TRBJ2-7, with D tentatively TRBD1 (6 bases). CDR3 length equals 15 residues. V lost 0 bases and J 0 bases, leaving 10 bases between the germline ends. CDR1 and CDR2 (germline): SGDLS, YYNGEE. The CDR3 DNA is TGTGCCAGCAGCGTAGGACAGGATCCCTCCTACGAGCAGTACTTC. It codes for CASSVGQDPSYEQYF. Based on the CDR3 plus reference TRBV9 and TRBJ2-7, the full variable domain is DSGVTQTPKHLITATGQRVTLRCSPRSGDLSVYWYQQSLDQGLQFLIQYYNGEERAKGNILERFSAQQFPDLHSELNLSSLELGDSALYFCASSVGQDPSYEQYFGPGTRLTVT.

V and J are TRBV24-1 and TRBJ2-7; D possibly corresponds to TRBD1 (7 bases). CDR3 length: 14 residues. V lost 2 bases to trimming and J lost 5 bases, with 12 bases between them. Germline V gene sequence: CDR1 KGHDR, CDR2 SFDVKD. CDR3 sequence: CATSDSTGRHEQYF. In nucleotides, the CDR3 is TGTGCCACCAGTGATTCGACAGGGAGGCACGAGCAGTACTTC.

The chain combines TRBV2 with TRBJ2-1; D perhaps matches TRBD1 (5 bases). Germline CDR1 reads SNHLY; CDR2 reads FYNNEI. The CDR3 sequence is 14 residues long. Trimming removed 9 bases from V and 7 bases from J, with 19 bases in between. CDR3 in DNA: TGTGCCAGAACTGGACGGCGTAGGGGAAATGAGCAGTTCTTC. As protein: CARTGRRRGNEQFF.

The chain carries TRBV4-1 and TRBJ2-1, with TRBD2 matching over 10 bases. V dropped 0 bases and J dropped 4; count of bases not matched to a gene: 6. This CDR3 region has 17 residues. CDR1 and CDR2 (germline): MGHRA, YSYEKL. The CDR3 bases are TGCGCCAGCAGCCAAGAACCAGCGGGGGGGCCTTACAATGAGCAGTTCTTC. Translation gives CASSQEPAGGPYNEQFF.

The chain joins TRBV6-5 to TRBJ2-5; 10 bases match TRBD2. The CDR3 has 15 residues. Germline CDR1 MNHEY, CDR2 SVGAGI. With V trimmed by 8 bases and J by 2 bases, 8 bases remained unmatched. In DNA form, the CDR3 reads TGTGCCAGCTCTCGGGTAGCGGGGGGACAAGAGACCCAGTACTTC. Its protein is CASSRVAGGQETQYF.

J is TRBJ1-5 and V is TRBV2, with D perhaps TRBD1 (6 bases). CDR3 length: 14 residues. The V gene lost 0 bases and the J gene lost 6 bases, with 9 bases spanning the gap. Germline V gene sequence: CDR1 SNHLY, CDR2 FYNNEI. The DNA of the CDR3 is TGTGCCAGCAGTGAAGCGAGGGGGATTCAGCCCCAGCATTTT. It yields the protein CASSEARGIQPQHF.

This chain joins TRBV6-4 and TRBJ2-3; D is unclear. The CDR3 has 13 amino acids. CDR1 MRHNA and CDR2 SNTAGT come from the germline V gene. V lost 7 bases and J 5 bases, leaving 13 bases between the germline ends. The CDR3 DNA follows: TGTGCCAGCACGGGTGAGGACCGAGATACGCAGTATTTT. Amino acid sequence: CASTGEDRDTQYF.

The count of this clone is one. The J gene is TRBJ2-7, the V gene TRBV9; 9 positions match TRBD1. Germline trimming cut 3 bases from V and 6 bases from J; bases unmatched to any gene: 10. From germline, CDR1 is SGDLS and CDR2 YYNGEE. The CDR3 is 15 amino acids. CDR3 residues: CASSDEPGQGGEQYF. In DNA form, the CDR3 reads TGTGCCAGCAGCGACGAGCCGGGACAGGGAGGCGAGCAGTACTTC. Full variable domain (missing parts from reference TRBV9 and TRBJ2-7): DSGVTQTPKHLITATGQRVTLRCSPRSGDLSVYWYQQSLDQGLQFLIQYYNGEERAKGNILERFSAQQFPDLHSELNLSSLELGDSALYFCASSDEPGQGGEQYFGPGTRLTVT.